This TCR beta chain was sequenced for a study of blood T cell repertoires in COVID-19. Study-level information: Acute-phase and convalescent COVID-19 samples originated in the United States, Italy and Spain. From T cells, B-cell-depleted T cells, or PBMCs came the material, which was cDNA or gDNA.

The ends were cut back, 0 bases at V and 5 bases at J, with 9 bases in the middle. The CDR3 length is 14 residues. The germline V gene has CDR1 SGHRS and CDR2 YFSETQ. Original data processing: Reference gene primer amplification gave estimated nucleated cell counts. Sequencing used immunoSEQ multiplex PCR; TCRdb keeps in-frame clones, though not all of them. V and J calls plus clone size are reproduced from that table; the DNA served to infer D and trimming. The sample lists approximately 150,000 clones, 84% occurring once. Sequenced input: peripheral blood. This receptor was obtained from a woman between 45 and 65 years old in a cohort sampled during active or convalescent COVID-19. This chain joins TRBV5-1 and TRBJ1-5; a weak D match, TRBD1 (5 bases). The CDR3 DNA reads TGCGCCAGCAGCTTGGGCGGGGGAGATCAGCCCCAGCATTTT. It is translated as CASSLGGGDQPQHF.